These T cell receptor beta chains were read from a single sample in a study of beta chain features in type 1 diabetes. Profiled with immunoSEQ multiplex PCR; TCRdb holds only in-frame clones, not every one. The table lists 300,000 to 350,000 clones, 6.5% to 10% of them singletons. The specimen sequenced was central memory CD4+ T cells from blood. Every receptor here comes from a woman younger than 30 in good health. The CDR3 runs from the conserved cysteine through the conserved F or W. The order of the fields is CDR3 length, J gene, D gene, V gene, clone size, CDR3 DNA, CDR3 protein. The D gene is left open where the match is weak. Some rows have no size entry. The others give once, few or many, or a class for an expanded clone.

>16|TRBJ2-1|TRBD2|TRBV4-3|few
TGCGCCAGCAGCCAAGAACCGGGACTAGCGGGATTAAGGCAGTTCTTC
CASSQEPGLAGLRQFF
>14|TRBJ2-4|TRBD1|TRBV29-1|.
TGCAGCATGATTCCCGGGACAGATAAAAACATTCAGTACTTC
CSMIPGTDKNIQYF
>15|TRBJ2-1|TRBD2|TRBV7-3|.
TGTGCCAGCAGCTTTACTAGCGGGAGTCGAAATGAGCAGTTCTTC
CASSFTSGSRNEQFF
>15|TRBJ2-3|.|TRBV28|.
TGTGCCAGCAGTTTAGTAGTGGCGGGCACAGATACGCAGTATTTT
CASSLVVAGTDTQYF
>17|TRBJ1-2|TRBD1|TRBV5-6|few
TGTGCCAGCAGCTCGCCGGAACAGGGGTCACGGGACTATGGCTACACCTTC
CASSSPEQGSRDYGYTF
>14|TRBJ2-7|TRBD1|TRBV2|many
TGTGCCAGCAGGACCGGGACAGGGTTTGGCGAGCAGTACTTC
CASRTGTGFGEQYF
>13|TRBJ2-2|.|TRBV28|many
TGTGCCAGCAGTCTAAGAGAGGCCGGGGAGCTGTTTTTT
CASSLREAGELFF
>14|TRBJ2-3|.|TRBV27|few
TGTGCCAGCAGCCTTCAACAGGGACCAGATACGCAGTATTTT
CASSLQQGPDTQYF
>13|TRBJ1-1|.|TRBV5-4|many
TGTGCCAGCAGCTTGGAAGAGAACACTGAAGCTTTCTTT
CASSLEENTEAFF
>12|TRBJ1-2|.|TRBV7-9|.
TGTGCCAGCAGCTTTCAGGGGTATGGCTACACCTTC
CASSFQGYGYTF
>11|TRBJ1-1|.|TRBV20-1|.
TGCAGTATCGGGGCTAACACTGAAGCTTTCTTT
CSIGANTEAFF
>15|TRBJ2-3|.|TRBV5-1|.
TGCGCCAGCAGCTTGGGGGGGCGAGACACAGATACGCAGTATTTT
CASSLGGRDTDTQYF
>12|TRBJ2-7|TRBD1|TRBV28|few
TGTGCCGGAGACAGGGGAGCCTACGAGCAGTACTTC
CAGDRGAYEQYF
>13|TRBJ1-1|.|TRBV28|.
TGTGCCAGCAGCCCATACCAGGGACTTCAAGCTTTCTTT
CASSPYQGLQAFF
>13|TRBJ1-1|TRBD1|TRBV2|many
TGTGCCAGCAGGGGACAGTGGAACACTGAAGCTTTCTTT
CASRGQWNTEAFF
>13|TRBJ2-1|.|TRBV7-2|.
TGTGCCAGCAGCGCCCTACCGCGGGTGGAGCAGTTCTTC
CASSALPRVEQFF
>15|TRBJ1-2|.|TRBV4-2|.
TGTGCCAGCAGCCAAGAGGACACGATGTCCTATGGCTACACCTTC
CASSQEDTMSYGYTF
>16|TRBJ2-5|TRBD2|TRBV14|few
TGTGCCAGCAGCCAAGGGACTAGCGGCCTCCAAGAGACCCAGTACTTC
CASSQGTSGLQETQYF